This T cell receptor beta chain is drawn from a study of T cells after yellow fever vaccination. Study-wide background: Low-cell-number fractions underwent preparation using SMART-Seq v4 Ultra Low Input.

CDR3 length: 15 residues. Per germline, CDR1 SGHRS and CDR2 YFSETQ. The ends lost 6 bases at V and 7 bases at J; junction bases unmatched: 10. The table lists this clonotype with many counts. The study, taken as a whole, reports: It was the secondary response that reached its peak faster, day 5 versus 15, but it was weaker.

TCRdb re-analysed the 5' RACE reads in MiXCR, keeping a single row per CDR3 protein. In the table there are 20,000 to 25,000 distinct CDR3 sequences, around 5.2% of which are singletons. The chain combines TRBV5-1 with TRBJ2-1; 10 bases are shared with TRBD2. Sequencing used PBMCs, either bulk or a sorted T-cell subset (CD4+, CD8+, memory, or dextramer-sorted; not recorded which), obtained roughly 45 days after the first yellow fever vaccination. The clonotype originates from a man between 18 and 29 years old who received the YFV17D yellow fever vaccine. DNA of the CDR3: TGCGCCAGCACATCATCTAGCGGGGGCTTTAATGAGCAGTTCTTC. Residues: CASTSSSGGFNEQFF. The full variable domain, in which reference TRBV5-1 and TRBJ2-1 provide the parts outside the CDR3, is KAGVTQTPRYLIKTRGQQVTLSCSPISGHRSVSWYQQTPGQGLQFLFEYFSETQRNKGNFPGRFSGRQFSNSRSEMNVSTLELGDSALYLCASTSSSGGFNEQFFGPGTRLTVL.